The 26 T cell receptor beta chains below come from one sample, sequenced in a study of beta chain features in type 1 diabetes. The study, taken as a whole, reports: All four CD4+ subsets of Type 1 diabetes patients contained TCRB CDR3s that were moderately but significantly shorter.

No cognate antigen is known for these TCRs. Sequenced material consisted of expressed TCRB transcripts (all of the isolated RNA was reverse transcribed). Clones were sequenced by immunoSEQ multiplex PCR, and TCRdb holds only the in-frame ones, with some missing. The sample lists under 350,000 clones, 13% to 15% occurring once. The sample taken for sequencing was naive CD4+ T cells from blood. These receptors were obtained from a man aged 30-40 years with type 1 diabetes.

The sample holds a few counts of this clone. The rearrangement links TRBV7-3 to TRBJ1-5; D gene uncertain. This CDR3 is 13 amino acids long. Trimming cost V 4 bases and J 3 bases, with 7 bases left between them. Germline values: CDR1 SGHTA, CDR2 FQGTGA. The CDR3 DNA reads TGTGCCAGCAGCTCCACATTCAATCAGCCCCAGCATTTT. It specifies CASSSTFNQPQHF.

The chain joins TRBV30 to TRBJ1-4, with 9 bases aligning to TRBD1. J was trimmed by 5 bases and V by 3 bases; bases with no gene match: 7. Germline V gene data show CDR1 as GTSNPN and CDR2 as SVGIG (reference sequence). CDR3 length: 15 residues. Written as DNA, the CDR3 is TGTGCCTGGAGCGACCTCGGGACAGGGAATGAAAAACTGTTTTTT. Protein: CAWSDLGTGNEKLFF.

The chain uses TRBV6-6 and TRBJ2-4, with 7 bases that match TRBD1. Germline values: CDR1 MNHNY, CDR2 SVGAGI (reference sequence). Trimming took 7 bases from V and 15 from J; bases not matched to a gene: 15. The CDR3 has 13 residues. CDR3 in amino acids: CASIQRQGQSLYF. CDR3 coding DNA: TGTGCCAGCATTCAACGACAGGGTCAAAGCTTGTACTTC.

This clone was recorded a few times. The CDR3: CASSKALRQGHSYEQYF. CDR3 coding DNA: TGTGCCAGCAGCAAAGCGCTCAGGCAGGGGCACTCCTACGAGCAGTACTTC. The chain employs TRBV21-1 and TRBJ2-7; the table's D call, TRBD1, has no DNA check behind it. TRBV21-1 is an annotated pseudogene. This CDR3 comprises 17 residues.

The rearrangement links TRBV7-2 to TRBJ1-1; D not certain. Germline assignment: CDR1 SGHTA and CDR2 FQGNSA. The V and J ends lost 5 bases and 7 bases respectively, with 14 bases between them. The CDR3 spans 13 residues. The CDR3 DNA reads TGTGCCAGCAGCCCCCTTGCGGGCCGTGAAGCTTTCTTT. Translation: CASSPLAGREAFF.

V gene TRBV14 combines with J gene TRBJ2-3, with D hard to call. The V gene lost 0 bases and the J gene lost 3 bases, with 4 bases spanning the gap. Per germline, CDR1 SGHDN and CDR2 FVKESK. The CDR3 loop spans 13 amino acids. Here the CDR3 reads CASSQERTDTQYF. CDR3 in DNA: TGTGCCAGCAGCCAAGAACGGACAGATACGCAGTATTTT. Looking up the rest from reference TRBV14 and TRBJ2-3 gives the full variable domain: EAGVTQFPSHSVIEKGQTVTLRCDPISGHDNLYWYRRVMGKEIKFLLHFVKESKQDESGMPNNRFLAERTGGTYSTLKVQPAELEDSGVYFCASSQERTDTQYFGPGTRLTVL.

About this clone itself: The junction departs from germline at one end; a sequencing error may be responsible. CDR3 amino acids: CASSRGPLGPQHF. CDR3 DNA: TGCGCCAGCAGCCGGGGTCCCTTAGGACCCCAGCATTTT. This chain links TRBV5-4 with TRBJ1-5; D remains ambiguous. CDR3 length: 13 amino acids. Germline V gene sequence: CDR1 SGHNT, CDR2 YYREEE (reference sequence).

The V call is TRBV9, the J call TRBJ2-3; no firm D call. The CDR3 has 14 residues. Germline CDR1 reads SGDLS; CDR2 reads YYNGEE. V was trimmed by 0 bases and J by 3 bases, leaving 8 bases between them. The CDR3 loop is CASSVGSSTDTQYF. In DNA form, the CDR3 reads TGTGCCAGCAGCGTAGGATCTAGTACAGATACGCAGTATTTT. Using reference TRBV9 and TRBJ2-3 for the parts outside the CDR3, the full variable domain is DSGVTQTPKHLITATGQRVTLRCSPRSGDLSVYWYQQSLDQGLQFLIQYYNGEERAKGNILERFSAQQFPDLHSELNLSSLELGDSALYFCASSVGSSTDTQYFGPGTRLTVL.

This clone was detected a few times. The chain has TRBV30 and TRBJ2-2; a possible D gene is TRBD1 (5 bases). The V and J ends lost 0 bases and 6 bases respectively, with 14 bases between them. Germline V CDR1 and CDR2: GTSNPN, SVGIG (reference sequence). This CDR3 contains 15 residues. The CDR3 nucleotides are TGTGCCTGGAGTGTACGCAGGGTGAGCCCCGGGGAGCTGTTTTTT. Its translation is CAWSVRRVSPGELFF.

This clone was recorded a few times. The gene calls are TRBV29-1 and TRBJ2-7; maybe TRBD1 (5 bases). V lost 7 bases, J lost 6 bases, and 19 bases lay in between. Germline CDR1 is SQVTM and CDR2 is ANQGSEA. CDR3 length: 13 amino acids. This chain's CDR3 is CSAAQGEISEQYF. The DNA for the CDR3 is TGCAGCGCAGCCCAGGGCGAGATCTCCGAGCAGTACTTC.

This CDR3 is CASSGLAGGSSYEQYF. CDR3 in DNA: TGTGCCAGCAGTGGATTAGCGGGAGGTAGCTCCTACGAGCAGTACTTC. The chain joins TRBV6-1 to TRBJ2-7; 10 nucleotides align to TRBD2. Germline V gene lookup returns CDR1 MNHNS and CDR2 SASEGT. Trimming took 4 bases from V and 0 from J; bases not matched to a gene: 6. The CDR3 has 16 amino acids.

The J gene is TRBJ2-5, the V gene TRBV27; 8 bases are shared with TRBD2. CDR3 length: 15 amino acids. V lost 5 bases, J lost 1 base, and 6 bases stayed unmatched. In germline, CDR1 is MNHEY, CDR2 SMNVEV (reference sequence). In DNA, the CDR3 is TGTGCCAGCAGTCCCGGGACTAGACCCCAAGAGACCCAGTACTTC. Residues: CASSPGTRPQETQYF.

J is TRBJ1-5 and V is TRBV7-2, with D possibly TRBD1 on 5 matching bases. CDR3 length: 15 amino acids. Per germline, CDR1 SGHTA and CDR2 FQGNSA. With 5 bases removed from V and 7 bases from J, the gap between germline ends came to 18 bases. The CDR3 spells CASSPTGRVGQPQHF. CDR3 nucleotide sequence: TGTGCCAGCAGCCCTACGGGCAGGGTAGGACAGCCCCAGCATTTT.

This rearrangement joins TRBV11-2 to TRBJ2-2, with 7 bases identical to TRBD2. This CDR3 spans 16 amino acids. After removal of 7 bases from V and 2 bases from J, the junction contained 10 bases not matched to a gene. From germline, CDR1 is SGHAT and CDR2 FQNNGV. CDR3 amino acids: CASNHLRAGNTGELFF. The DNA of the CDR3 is TGTGCCAGCAACCACTTAAGAGCGGGAAACACCGGGGAGCTGTTTTTT.

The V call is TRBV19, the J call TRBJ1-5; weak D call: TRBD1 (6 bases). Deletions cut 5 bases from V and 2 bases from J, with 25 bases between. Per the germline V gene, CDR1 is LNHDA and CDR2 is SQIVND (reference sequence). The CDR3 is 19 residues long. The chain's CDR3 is CASSPGKAAGGWGNQPQHF. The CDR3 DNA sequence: TGTGCCAGTAGTCCGGGCAAGGCTGCTGGGGGCTGGGGCAATCAGCCCCAGCATTTT.

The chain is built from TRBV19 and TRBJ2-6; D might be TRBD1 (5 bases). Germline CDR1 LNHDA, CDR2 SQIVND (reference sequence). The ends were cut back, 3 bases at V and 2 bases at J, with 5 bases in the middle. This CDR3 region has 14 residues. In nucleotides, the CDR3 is TGTGCCAGTAGTATGGACACTGGGGCCAACGTCCTGACTTTC. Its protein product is CASSMDTGANVLTF. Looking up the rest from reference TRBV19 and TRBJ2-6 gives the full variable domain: DGGITQSPKYLFRKEGQNVTLSCEQNLNHDAMYWYRQDPGQGLRLIYYSQIVNDFQKGDIAEGYSVSREKKESFPLTVTSAQKNPTAFYLCASSMDTGANVLTFGAGSRLTVL.

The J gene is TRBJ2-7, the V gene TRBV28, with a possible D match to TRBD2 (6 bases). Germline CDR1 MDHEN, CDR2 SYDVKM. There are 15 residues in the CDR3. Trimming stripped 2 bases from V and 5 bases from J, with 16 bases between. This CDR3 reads CASSLRSSVGHEQYF. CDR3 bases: TGTGCCAGCAGTTTAAGGTCTAGCGTGGGTCACGAGCAGTACTTC.

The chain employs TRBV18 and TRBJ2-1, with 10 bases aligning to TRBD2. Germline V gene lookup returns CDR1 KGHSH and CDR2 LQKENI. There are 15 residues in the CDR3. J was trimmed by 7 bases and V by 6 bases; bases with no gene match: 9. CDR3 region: CASSPPSGSGNEQFF. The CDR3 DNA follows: TGTGCCAGCTCCCCTCCTAGCGGGAGTGGAAATGAGCAGTTCTTC.

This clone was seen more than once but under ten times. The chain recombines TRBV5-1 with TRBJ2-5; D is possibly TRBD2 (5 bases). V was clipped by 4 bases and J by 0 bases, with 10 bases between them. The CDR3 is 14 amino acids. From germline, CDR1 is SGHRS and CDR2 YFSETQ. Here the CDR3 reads CASSQDLYQETQYF. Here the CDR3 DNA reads TGCGCCAGCAGCCAGGACTTGTACCAAGAGACCCAGTACTTC.

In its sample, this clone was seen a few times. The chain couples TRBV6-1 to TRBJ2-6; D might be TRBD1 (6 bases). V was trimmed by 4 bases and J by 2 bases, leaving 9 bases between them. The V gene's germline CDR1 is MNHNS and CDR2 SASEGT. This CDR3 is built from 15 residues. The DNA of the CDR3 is TGTGCCAGCAGTGCCAGGGGTGCTGGGGCCAACGTCCTGACTTTC. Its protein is CASSARGAGANVLTF.

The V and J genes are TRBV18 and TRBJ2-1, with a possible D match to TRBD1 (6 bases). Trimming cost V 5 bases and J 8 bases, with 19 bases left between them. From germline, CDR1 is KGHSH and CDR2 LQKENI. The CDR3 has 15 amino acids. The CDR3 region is CASSIYSGAFDEQFF. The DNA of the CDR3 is TGTGCCAGCTCAATATACTCAGGGGCTTTCGATGAGCAGTTCTTC.

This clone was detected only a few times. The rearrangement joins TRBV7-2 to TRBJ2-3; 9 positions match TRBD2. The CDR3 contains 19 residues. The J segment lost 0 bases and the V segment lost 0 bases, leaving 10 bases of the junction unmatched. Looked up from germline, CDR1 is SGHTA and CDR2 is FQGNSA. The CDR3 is CASSLARWLAGRSTDTQYF. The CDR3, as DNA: TGTGCCAGCAGCTTAGCGCGTTGGCTAGCGGGAAGAAGCACAGATACGCAGTATTTT.

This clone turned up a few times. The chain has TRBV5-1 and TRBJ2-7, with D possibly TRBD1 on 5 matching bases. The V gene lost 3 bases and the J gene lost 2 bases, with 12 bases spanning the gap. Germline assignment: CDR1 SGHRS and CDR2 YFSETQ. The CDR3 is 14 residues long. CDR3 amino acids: CASSWSQGTYEQYF. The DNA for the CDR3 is TGCGCCAGCAGCTGGTCGCAGGGTACCTACGAGCAGTACTTC.

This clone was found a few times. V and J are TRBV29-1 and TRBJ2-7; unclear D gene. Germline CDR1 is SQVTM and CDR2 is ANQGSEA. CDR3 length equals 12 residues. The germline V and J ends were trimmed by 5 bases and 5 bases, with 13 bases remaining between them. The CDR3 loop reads CSVNLSGDEQYF. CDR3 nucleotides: TGCAGCGTTAACTTATCCGGAGACGAGCAGTACTTC.

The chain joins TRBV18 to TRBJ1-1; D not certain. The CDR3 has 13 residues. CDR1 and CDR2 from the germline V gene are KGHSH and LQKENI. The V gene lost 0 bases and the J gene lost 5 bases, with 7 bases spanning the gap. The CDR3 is CASSPPRRTEAFF. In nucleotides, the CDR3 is TGTGCCAGCTCACCACCGAGGAGGACTGAAGCTTTCTTT.

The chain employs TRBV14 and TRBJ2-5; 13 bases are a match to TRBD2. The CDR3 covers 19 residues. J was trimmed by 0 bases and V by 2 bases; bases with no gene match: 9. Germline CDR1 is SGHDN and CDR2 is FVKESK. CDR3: CASSQLLAGGPRNQETQYF. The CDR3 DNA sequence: TGTGCCAGCAGCCAACTACTAGCGGGAGGGCCGAGGAACCAAGAGACCCAGTACTTC.